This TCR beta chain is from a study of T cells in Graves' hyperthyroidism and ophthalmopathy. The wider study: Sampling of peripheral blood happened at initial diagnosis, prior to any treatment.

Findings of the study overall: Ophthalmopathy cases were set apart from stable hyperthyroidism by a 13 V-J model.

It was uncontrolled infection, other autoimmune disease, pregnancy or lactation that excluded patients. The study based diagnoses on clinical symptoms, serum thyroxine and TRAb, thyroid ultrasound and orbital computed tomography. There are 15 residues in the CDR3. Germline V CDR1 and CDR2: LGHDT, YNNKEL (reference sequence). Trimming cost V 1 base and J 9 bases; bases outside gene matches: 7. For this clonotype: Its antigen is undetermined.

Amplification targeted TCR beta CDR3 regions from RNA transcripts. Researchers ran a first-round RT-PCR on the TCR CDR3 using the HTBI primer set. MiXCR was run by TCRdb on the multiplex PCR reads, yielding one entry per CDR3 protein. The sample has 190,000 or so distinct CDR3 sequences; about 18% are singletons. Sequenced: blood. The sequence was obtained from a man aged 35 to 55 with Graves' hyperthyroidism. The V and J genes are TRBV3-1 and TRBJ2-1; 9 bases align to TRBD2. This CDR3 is CASSQVRLAGSEQFF. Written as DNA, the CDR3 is TGTGCCAGCAGCCAAGTGCGTCTAGCGGGGAGTGAGCAGTTCTTC.